The next 16 T cell receptor beta chains were all read from a single sample in a study of human T cells and chemical hapten exposure (dated by TCRdb to 2020 to 2023). The receptor library was made with RACE. Sequencer: NextSeq 500. The raw public reads went through TCRdb reprocessing: fastp at Q25, MiXCR clone calling, in-frame beta chains kept. Records with the same CDR3 protein are collapsed into one entry carrying the most frequent genes and DNA. Recorded for this sample are around 130,000 distinct CDR3 sequences; about 8.2% of them occurred a single time. The ten biggest clones cover 1.5% to 2% of the sample. The sample's time point, from its label and the paper: healthy volunteer bleed at 2 weeks. Unfractionated whole blood was collected in Tempus Blood RNA tubes, and total RNA was extracted from that blood. The sequencing sample was made of whole blood. The source is a male donor in good health. Some clones in this sample may be carry-over from other donors' samples.

J is TRBJ2-1 and V is TRBV12-3 or TRBV12-4, with D perhaps assigned TRBD1 or TRBD2 (6 bases each). The CDR3 length is 13 residues. The V and J ends lost 5 bases and 12 bases respectively, with 17 bases between them. CDR3 sequence (DNA): TGTGCCAGCAGTCCGGGGGCACTAGATCGGCAGTTCTTC. Translation gives CASSPGALDRQFF.

The gene calls are TRBV15 and TRBJ2-1; 9 bases agree with TRBD2. From germline, CDR1 is LNHNV and CDR2 YYDKDF (reference sequence). With 0 bases clipped from V and 4 bases from J, the junction kept 7 bases outside the gene matches. The CDR3 covers 17 residues. The CDR3 coding sequence is TGTGCCACCAGCAGAGATTTACGACTAGCGGAGTACAATGAGCAGTTCTTC. Encoded protein: CATSRDLRLAEYNEQFF.

This clonotype was picked up a small number of times. This chain joins TRBV5-4 and TRBJ2-1, with 8 nucleotides matching TRBD2. V dropped 0 bases and J dropped 4; count of bases not matched to a gene: 15. CDR3 size: 19 residues. Germline CDR1 SGHNT, CDR2 YYREEE (reference sequence). Written as DNA, the CDR3 is TGTGCCAGCAGCTTGGAAGGGACTAGATCGAATCTTCAGTACAATGAGCAGTTCTTC. Translating it yields CASSLEGTRSNLQYNEQFF.

This clonotype was seen more than once but under ten times. The chain couples TRBV15 to TRBJ2-7; D call uncertain. The CDR3 spans 14 residues. The V end was cut by 4 bases, the J end by 3 bases, with 13 bases between. CDR1 and CDR2 from the germline V gene are LNHNV and YYDKDF (reference sequence). Here the CDR3 DNA reads TGTGCCACCAGCAAGTACCCGGAACGCTACGAGCAGTACTTC. This gives the protein CATSKYPERYEQYF.

J is TRBJ2-6 and V is TRBV7-9, with D possibly called TRBD1 or TRBD2 (5 bases each). The CDR3 loop spans 18 amino acids. Trimming removed 1 base at V and 0 bases at J, with 13 bases between. CDR1 and CDR2 (germline): SEHNR, FQNEAQ (reference sequence). In DNA form, the CDR3 reads TGTGCCAGCAGCTTAGGTGGGACGGAGAGCTCTGGGGCCAACGTCCTGACTTTC. It is translated as CASSLGGTESSGANVLTF.

This clonotype appeared a few times. DNA of the CDR3: TGTGCCAGCAGTCCCGTCTGGGGTAGCGGGGACTACGAGCAGTACTTC. This encodes CASSPVWGSGDYEQYF. J is TRBJ2-7 and V is TRBV28; 8 bases are a match to TRBD2. Germline trimming cut 5 bases from V and 3 bases from J; bases unmatched to any gene: 12. This CDR3 has 16 amino acids. The germline gives CDR1 MDHEN, CDR2 SYDVKM.

There are many counts of this clonotype. The rearrangement joins TRBV15 to TRBJ2-1, with D uncertain. V was pared by 0 bases and J by 7 bases, with 10 bases between. The CDR3 is made up of 14 amino acids. CDR1 and CDR2 (germline): LNHNV, YYDKDF (reference sequence). In nucleotides, the CDR3 is TGTGCCACCAGCAGAGATAGAAGTATAAATGAGCAGTTCTTC. It specifies CATSRDRSINEQFF.

This clonotype was seen a handful of times. The chain carries TRBV6-1 and TRBJ2-3; TRBD1 might be the D (5 bases). V was clipped by 7 bases and J by 2 bases, with 16 bases between them. The CDR3 totals 15 residues. The germline V gene has CDR1 MNHNS and CDR2 SASEGT. CDR3 nucleotides: TGTGCCAGCATGGGCAGGGTCGCTCCCACAGATACGCAGTATTTT. The encoded protein is CASMGRVAPTDTQYF.

This clonotype showed up many times. The gene calls are TRBV5-1 and TRBJ2-1; perhaps TRBD2 as D (7 bases). This CDR3 is built from 16 residues. Germline CDR1 reads SGHRS; CDR2 reads YFSETQ. The ends were cut back, 9 bases at V and 2 bases at J, with 21 bases in the middle. The CDR3 DNA reads as TGCGCCACGGGGAGGGGGGGGCCCTTCGCCTACAATGAGCAGTTCTTC. Translated: CATGRGGPFAYNEQFF. The full variable domain, rest sourced from reference TRBV5-1 and TRBJ2-1, is KAGVTQTPRYLIKTRGQQVTLSCSPISGHRSVSWYQQTPGQGLQFLFEYFSETQRNKGNFPGRFSGRQFSNSRSEMNVSTLELGDSALYLCATGRGGPFAYNEQFFGPGTRLTVL.

In its sample, this clonotype was seen a few times. The V and J genes are TRBV11-2 and TRBJ1-2; D remains ambiguous. Germline CDR1 reads SGHAT; CDR2 reads FQNNGV. Deletions cut 5 bases from V and 0 bases from J, with 10 bases between. The CDR3 runs to 14 residues. CDR3 amino acids: CASSLMDANYGYTF. The CDR3, as DNA: TGTGCCAGCAGCCTGATGGACGCTAACTATGGCTACACCTTC.

As for this clonotype: One end of the junction fails to match germline, which may point to a read error. The chain recombines TRBV28 with TRBJ1-2, with a tentative D call TRBD1 (5 bases). This CDR3 is built from 14 residues. From germline, CDR1 is MDHEN and CDR2 SYDVKM. Here the CDR3 reads CVSSPAGSNYGYTF. For the CDR3, the DNA is TGTGTCAGCAGTCCGGCAGGGTCTAACTATGGCTACACCTTC.

This clonotype was observed a few times. This chain connects TRBV30 to TRBJ2-2; D is perhaps TRBD1 (7 bases). V lost 4 bases, J lost 6 bases, and 24 bases lay in between. The CDR3 length is 17 residues. The germline gives CDR1 GTSNPN, CDR2 SVGIG (reference sequence). The CDR3 region is CAWISRQGVPGAGELFF. The CDR3 DNA is TGTGCCTGGATATCGCGGCAGGGGGTACCGGGGGCCGGGGAGCTGTTTTTT.

To note about this clonotype: Germline is not matched at one junction end, which may reflect a read error. The chain is built from TRBV27 and TRBJ2-6; TRBD1 might be the D (6 bases). The CDR3 is 16 amino acids. Germline assignment: CDR1 MNHEY and CDR2 SMNVEV (reference sequence). As DNA, the CDR3 is TGTGCCAGCAGGGACAGCGGCATCTCTGGGGCCAACGCCCTGACTTTC. Translation: CASRDSGISGANALTF.

This clonotype was seen a handful of times. The rearrangement uses TRBV10-3 and TRBJ2-7, with TRBD2 matching 8 bases. The V gene end was trimmed by 4 bases and the J gene end by 1 base; junction bases not matched to a gene: 18. The V gene's germline CDR1 is ENHRY and CDR2 SYGVKD. This CDR3 has 19 amino acids. The CDR3 protein is CAISASSRPGTSSSYEQYF. The CDR3 DNA follows: TGTGCCATCAGTGCCTCATCTCGGCCCGGGACTAGTTCTTCCTACGAGCAGTACTTC.

This clonotype was recorded a few times. This chain uses TRBV20-1 with TRBJ1-1, with D possibly being TRBD1 (5 bases). Germline V gives CDR1 DFQATT, CDR2 SNEGSKA (reference sequence). V was cut by 0 bases and J by 0 bases, with 8 bases left in between. The CDR3 is 14 amino acids. Here the CDR3 reads CSARDRTMNTEAFF. The CDR3 bases are TGCAGTGCTAGAGACAGGACAATGAACACTGAAGCTTTCTTT.

This clonotype was seen once. The chain uses TRBV30 and TRBJ1-2; TRBD1 agrees at 8 bases. Per the germline V gene, CDR1 is GTSNPN and CDR2 is SVGIG (reference sequence). V was pared by 0 bases and J by 4 bases, with 4 bases of the junction left unmatched. The CDR3 totals 14 residues. CDR3 nucleotide sequence: TGTGCCTGGAGTGTAGCAGGGGGCGGCTATGGCTACACCTTC. Its protein product is CAWSVAGGGYGYTF.